This passage covers 25 T cell receptor beta chains from one sample sequenced in a study of human T cells and chemical hapten exposure. TCRdb re-called the RACE reads with MiXCR, one entry per CDR3 protein. The sample records some 180,000 distinct CDR3 sequences, 20% to 25% being singletons. Time point meaning: patch test 1, 2 weeks after DPC sensitization. Stated treatment: therapeutic diphenylcyclopropenone sensitization with weekly scalp DPC. The sample in question was whole blood, obtained in connection with sensitization to the hapten diphenylcyclopropenone (DPC). These receptors came from a woman in her 50s with alopecia areata. Some clones in this sample may be carry-over from other donors' samples.

This clonotype was picked up many times. The rearrangement links TRBV25-1 to TRBJ2-7; 9 bases are a match to TRBD2. The CDR3 loop spans 18 amino acids. Unmatched junction bases numbered 16, after V lost 2 bases and J lost 5 bases. Per germline, CDR1 MGHDK and CDR2 SYGVNS. The CDR3 DNA is TGTGCCAGCAGTGAACAAACGTTTAGCGGGAGATTTCTGAACGAGCAGTACTTC. It is translated as CASSEQTFSGRFLNEQYF.

This clonotype was recorded a few times. The V call is TRBV7-6, the J call TRBJ2-5; no clear D gene. Germline V lookup: CDR1 SGHVS, CDR2 FNYEAQ. The CDR3 is made up of 13 amino acids. V gave up 4 bases and J gave up 0 bases, with 6 bases separating them. The CDR3 loop is CASSYNHQETQYF. The CDR3 DNA reads as TGTGCCAGCAGCTACAACCACCAAGAGACCCAGTACTTC. The variable domain in full, completed from reference TRBV7-6 and TRBJ2-5, reads GAGVSQSPRYKVTKRGQDVALRCDPISGHVSLYWYRQALGQGPEFLTYFNYEAQQDKSGLPNDRFSAERPEGSISTLTIQRTEQRDSAMYRCASSYNHQETQYFGPGTRLLVL.

The V gene is TRBV5-1, the J gene TRBJ1-2; D possibly corresponds to TRBD1 (6 bases). Germline V CDR1 and CDR2: SGHRS, YFSETQ. V was clipped by 0 bases and J by 0 bases, with 18 bases between them. CDR3 size: 18 residues. The CDR3 coding sequence is TGCGCCAGCAGCTTGGCTACAGGGACAACCTCCGCTAACTATGGCTACACCTTC. Its translation is CASSLATGTTSANYGYTF. The full variable domain, completed using reference TRBV5-1 and TRBJ1-2, is KAGVTQTPRYLIKTRGQQVTLSCSPISGHRSVSWYQQTPGQGLQFLFEYFSETQRNKGNFPGRFSGRQFSNSRSEMNVSTLELGDSALYLCASSLATGTTSANYGYTFGSGTRLTVV.

This clonotype was picked up a small number of times. The CDR3 sequence is CASNLEPASNLLHF. In nucleotides, the CDR3 is TGCGCCAGCAATCTGGAACCAGCCTCCAATCTCCTCCACTTT. The chain links TRBV5-1 to TRBJ1-6, with D uncertain. CDR3 length equals 14 residues. Trimming took 6 bases from V and 15 from J, leaving 22 bases between them. Germline CDR1 and CDR2: SGHRS and YFSETQ.

The CDR3 reads CASSENVNRGINTGELFF. In nucleotides, the CDR3 is TGTGCCAGCAGTGAAAATGTTAACAGGGGTATTAACACCGGGGAGCTGTTTTTT. V is TRBV6-1 and J is TRBJ2-2, with 7 positions matching TRBD1. The V gene's germline CDR1 is MNHNS and CDR2 SASEGT. The J segment lost 2 bases and the V segment lost 2 bases, leaving 11 bases of the junction unmatched. The CDR3 runs to 18 residues.

This chain's CDR3 is CASRGLAGVRTGELFF. CDR3 in DNA: TGTGCCAGCAGAGGACTAGCGGGAGTGCGCACCGGGGAGCTGTTTTTT. This rearrangement joins TRBV6-5 to TRBJ2-2, with 13 bases fitting TRBD2. The germline gives CDR1 MNHEY, CDR2 SVGAGI. Trimming took 6 bases from V and 4 from J; bases not matched to a gene: 5. This CDR3 region has 16 residues.

This clonotype was picked up a small number of times. The chain recombines TRBV10-3 with TRBJ2-3, with a tentative D call TRBD2 (5 bases). CDR1 is ENHRY and CDR2 is SYGVKD in the germline V gene. The V end was cut by 5 bases, the J end by 5 bases, with 8 bases between. This CDR3 contains 12 residues. The CDR3, as DNA: TGTGCCATCAGTTATAGCGAAGATACGCAGTATTTT. Its translation is CAISYSEDTQYF.

In its sample, this clonotype was seen once. The rearrangement links TRBV12-3 or TRBV12-4 to TRBJ2-6; 11 positions agree with TRBD2. The CDR3 spans 19 residues. J was trimmed by 0 bases and V by 6 bases; bases with no gene match: 10. The CDR3 DNA sequence: TGTGCCAGCAGCCTTGCCACTAGCGGGAGACCCTCTGGGGCCAACGTCCTGACTTTC. This codes for CASSLATSGRPSGANVLTF.

This clonotype was seen more than once but under ten times. The CDR3 DNA is TGTGCCAGCAGCCAAGACGCGAGCGGGGGAGGGAGGGAGCTGTTTTTT. As protein: CASSQDASGGGRELFF. This rearrangement joins TRBV4-2 to TRBJ2-2, with TRBD2 matching over 8 bases. With 0 bases clipped from V and 9 bases from J, the junction kept 9 bases outside the gene matches. Germline V gene lookup returns CDR1 LGHNA and CDR2 YNFKEQ. This CDR3 has 16 residues.

This rearrangement joins TRBV9 to TRBJ1-1; possibly TRBD1 for D (6 bases). The CDR3 is 14 residues long. Germline lookup yields CDR1 SGDLS and CDR2 YYNGEE. The V end lost 7 bases, the J end lost 0 bases, and 13 bases lay between the germline ends. CDR3 nucleotides: TGTGCCAGCTCCCGGGGGCAGATGAACACTGAAGCTTTCTTT. Translation: CASSRGQMNTEAFF.

This clonotype has a handful of counts. The chain has TRBV11-3 and TRBJ2-1, with D possibly being TRBD1 (7 bases). This CDR3 contains 15 residues. V was clipped by 4 bases and J by 2 bases, with 12 bases between them. The germline V gene encodes CDR1 SGHNT and CDR2 YENEEA. This CDR3 reads CASSSRRGPYNEQFF. CDR3 nucleotides: TGTGCCAGCAGCTCCCGGAGGGGGCCCTACAATGAGCAGTTCTTC.

This clonotype was counted a few times. The chain has TRBV20-1 and TRBJ2-3; the D gene is possibly TRBD2 (6 bases). This CDR3 contains 17 residues. Germline CDR1 DFQATT, CDR2 SNEGSKA (reference sequence). Trimming shortened V by 0 bases and J by 4 bases, and 20 bases separated the two germline ends. The CDR3 region is CSARDIVGRLSADTQYF. The CDR3 DNA sequence: TGCAGTGCTAGAGATATTGTAGGGAGGCTGAGCGCAGATACGCAGTATTTT.

The chain employs TRBV20-1 and TRBJ2-5, with D perhaps matching TRBD2 (7 bases). The CDR3 loop spans 17 amino acids. The germline V and J ends were trimmed by 3 bases and 4 bases, with 24 bases remaining between them. CDR1 DFQATT and CDR2 SNEGSKA come from the germline V gene (reference sequence). This CDR3 is CSARGEGYRTVLETQYF. CDR3 in DNA: TGCAGTGCTAGGGGGGAGGGCTATCGGACAGTCTTAGAGACCCAGTACTTC.

The rearrangement uses TRBV7-4 and TRBJ2-3, with a possible D match to TRBD1 (5 bases). CDR3 length equals 13 residues. The germline V gene encodes CDR1 SGHVT and CDR2 SQSDAQ. The V and J ends lost 5 bases and 4 bases respectively, with 10 bases between them. The CDR3 is CASSAGFPDTQYF. As DNA, the CDR3 is TGTGCCAGCAGCGCAGGGTTCCCAGATACGCAGTATTTT.

The V call is TRBV5-5, the J call TRBJ1-1; 7 nucleotides line up with TRBD1. Germline lookup yields CDR1 SGHKS and CDR2 YYEKEE (reference sequence). Trimming took 4 bases from V and 1 from J; bases not matched to a gene: 13. The CDR3 spans 17 residues. Written as DNA, the CDR3 is TGTGCCAGCAGCCCGAACAGTCAGGGGGGATGGAACACTGAAGCTTTCTTT. It translates to CASSPNSQGGWNTEAFF.

This clonotype was observed a few times. The chain employs TRBV5-1 and TRBJ2-2; D call uncertain. CDR1 and CDR2 (germline): SGHRS, YFSETQ. The CDR3 has 15 residues. V lost 1 base and J 1 base, leaving 8 bases between the germline ends. CDR3 protein: CASSLRPQNTGELFF. The CDR3 region has the DNA TGCGCCAGCAGCTTGAGGCCCCAGAACACCGGGGAGCTGTTTTTT.

The gene calls are TRBV20-1 and TRBJ2-5; 7 bases fit TRBD2. V gave up 5 bases and J gave up 4 bases; unmatched junction bases: 13. The CDR3 sequence is 15 residues long. Germline CDR1 and CDR2: DFQATT and SNEGSKA (reference sequence). The CDR3 here is CSASPPRLAGETQYF. The CDR3 region has the DNA TGCAGTGCTTCACCCCCCCGATTAGCGGGAGAGACCCAGTACTTC.

The sample holds a few counts of this clonotype. This rearrangement joins TRBV29-1 to TRBJ1-1; maybe TRBD1 (5 bases). The CDR3 has 15 residues. Trimming cost V 4 bases and J 0 bases, with 15 bases left between them. In germline, CDR1 is SQVTM, CDR2 ANQGSEA. DNA for the CDR3: TGCAGCGTTGTAGAACCCCGGGGGGTGAACACTGAAGCTTTCTTT. It codes for CSVVEPRGVNTEAFF.

V and J are TRBV5-4 and TRBJ2-7; TRBD1 matches at 9 bases. The CDR3 has 14 amino acids. V was clipped by 4 bases and J by 6 bases; unmatched bases: 8. Germline CDR1 is SGHNT and CDR2 is YYREEE (reference sequence). This chain's CDR3 is CASSRRDREGEQYF. In DNA, the CDR3 is TGTGCCAGCAGCCGAAGGGACAGGGAGGGCGAGCAGTACTTC.

This clonotype was recorded a few times. J is TRBJ2-7 and V is TRBV11-2; 9 bases are a match to TRBD1. CDR3 length: 15 residues. The trim removed 5 bases at V and 9 bases at J, leaving 14 bases unmatched. Germline CDR1 is SGHAT and CDR2 is FQNNGV. CDR3 nucleotides: TGTGCCAGCAGCCCATCAGGGACAGGGACACTTGGGCAGTACTTC. Protein sequence: CASSPSGTGTLGQYF.

Here the CDR3 DNA reads TGTGCCAGCAGCTTGGCAGGGGTCAAGTATGGCTACACCTTC. It encodes CASSLAGVKYGYTF. The chain is built from TRBV5-6 and TRBJ1-2, with D perhaps TRBD1 (6 bases). CDR1 and CDR2 from the germline V gene are SGHDT and YYEEEE. This CDR3 contains 14 residues. The V and J ends lost 0 bases and 5 bases respectively, with 11 bases between them.

This clonotype has a count of ten or more. The chain has TRBV6-1 and TRBJ2-7, with D unclear. V gave up 1 base and J gave up 0 bases, with 10 bases separating them. There are 15 residues in the CDR3. Per germline, CDR1 MNHNS and CDR2 SASEGT. In DNA form, the CDR3 reads TGTGCCAGCAGTGAAGAGGATAGGACCTCCTACGAGCAGTACTTC. Translation gives CASSEEDRTSYEQYF.

This chain connects TRBV2 to TRBJ2-3; unclear D gene. CDR3 length: 15 residues. CDR1 and CDR2 (germline): SNHLY, FYNNEI. V was cut by 0 bases and J by 1 base, with 8 bases left in between. CDR3 amino acids: CASSEAFGGTDTQYF. The CDR3 nucleotides are TGTGCCAGCAGTGAAGCGTTTGGCGGCACAGATACGCAGTATTTT. Full variable domain (missing parts from reference TRBV2 and TRBJ2-3): EPEVTQTPSHQVTQMGQEVILRCVPISNHLYFYWYRQILGQKVEFLVSFYNNEISEKSEIFDDQFSVERPDGSNFTLKIRSTKLEDSAMYFCASSEAFGGTDTQYFGPGTRLTVL.

V usage is TRBV2 and J usage is TRBJ2-7; 9 bases are shared with TRBD2. V lost 1 base and J lost 4; bases outside the gene matches: 2. This CDR3 is 14 amino acids long. Germline CDR1 and CDR2: SNHLY and FYNNEI. CDR3 sequence: CASSEGSGSYEQYF. In DNA form, the CDR3 reads TGTGCCAGCAGTGAAGGTAGCGGGAGTTACGAGCAGTACTTC.

This clonotype showed up many times. The chain recombines TRBV6-5 with TRBJ1-6; a weak D match, TRBD1 (5 bases). There are 15 residues in the CDR3. With 0 bases removed from V and 6 bases from J, the gap between germline ends came to 9 bases. From germline, CDR1 is MNHEY and CDR2 SVGAGI. This CDR3 reads CASSYSGGGNSPLHF. DNA of the CDR3: TGTGCCAGCAGTTACTCGGGGGGAGGTAATTCACCCCTCCACTTT.